Below, 32 T cell receptor beta chains from the same sample are listed, as sequenced in a study of tumor-infiltrating lymphocytes in primary liver carcinoma. Between 20 and 30 mg of unsorted bulk tissue served as the source from which RNA and DNA were co-extracted. A primer in the constant region served to generate TCR beta cDNA from 500 ng of total RNA. Slightly modified ARM-PCR, run as three nested multiplex PCR rounds, produced the TCR beta libraries. Running roughly 10 cycles apiece, the first two PCR rounds relied on TRBV1-TRBV30 forward primers together with a C-beta reverse primer. Using its own MiXCR run on the multiplex PCR reads, TCRdb lists one record per CDR3 protein. The sample consists of roughly 24,000 distinct CDR3 sequences, roughly 80% of them appearing once. What was sequenced was liver tumor tissue from sampling region 5. The subset: tumor region T5, tumor centre. All receptors come from a woman aged 25 to 45 with primary liver carcinoma and hepatitis B virus infection.

With regard to this clonotype: A read error may account for a junction end that differs from germline. J is TRBJ2-7 and V is TRBV6-5; D not resolved. This CDR3 region has 15 residues. The germline V gene has CDR1 MNHEY and CDR2 SVGAGI. For the CDR3, the DNA is TGTGCCAGCAGTTACAAGAACAGCAGTTCCTACGAGCAGCACTTC. This translates into CASSYKNSSSYEQHF.

V gene TRBV29-1 combines with J gene TRBJ2-1, with 7 bases aligning to TRBD2. Germline CDR1 reads SQVTM; CDR2 reads ANQGSEA. After removal of 6 bases from V and 16 bases from J, the junction contained 15 bases not matched to a gene. This CDR3 contains 12 residues. Written as DNA, the CDR3 is TGCAGCGTCATGGGGTGGGAGGGCCGGACCTTCTTC. Translating it yields CSVMGWEGRTFF.

The chain recombines TRBV6-6 with TRBJ1-5; a possible D gene is TRBD1 (5 bases). The germline V gene encodes CDR1 MNHNY and CDR2 SVGAGI (reference sequence). V dropped 8 bases and J dropped 2 bases, with 13 bases sitting between them. The CDR3 extends over 14 amino acids. CDR3 bases: TGTGCCAGCCAGGGAGGGCTATGCAATCAGCCCCAGCATTTT. It codes for CASQGGLCNQPQHF.

To note about this clonotype: The germline gene is not matched at one end of the junction; a read error may be the cause. The V gene is TRBV11-2, the J gene TRBJ2-7; D may be TRBD2 (5 bases). CDR3 size: 12 residues. The germline gives CDR1 SGHAT, CDR2 FQNNGV. The CDR3 spells CAGSSHDYEQYF. In nucleotides, the CDR3 is TGTGCCGGCAGCTCCCACGACTACGAGCAGTATTTC. The entire variable domain, with the rest obtained from reference TRBV11-2 and TRBJ2-7, is as follows: EAGVAQSPRYKIIEKRQSVAFWCNPISGHATLYWYQQILGQGPKLLIQFQNNGVVDDSQLPKDRFSAERLKGVDSTLKIQPAKLEDSAVYLCAGSSHDYEQYFGPGTRLTVT.

As to this clonotype: Germline is not matched at one junction end, which may reflect a read error. The chain is built from TRBV12-3 or TRBV12-4 and TRBJ2-3, with D uncertain. The CDR3 is 14 amino acids. CDR3 amino acids: CAGSFSRSTDTQYF. CDR3 nucleotide sequence: TGTGCCGGCAGTTTTTCTCGTAGCACAGATACGCAATATTTT.

Turning to this clonotype: A much larger clone lies a single base off, so this may be a read error. CDR3 loop: CASSSRGGRTDTQYF. DNA of the CDR3: TGTGCCAGCAGTTCCCGGGGGGGAAGGACAGATACGCAGTATTTT. V usage is TRBV7-2 and J usage is TRBJ2-3, with TRBD2 matching 8 bases. Germline CDR1 and CDR2: SGHTA and FQGNSA. The CDR3 totals 15 residues. V was pared by 6 bases and J by 3 bases, with 8 bases of the junction left unmatched.

In the case of this clonotype: Relative to the germline gene, one junction end is altered; a read error may explain this. The V and J genes are TRBV6-5 and TRBJ2-6; 8 bases line up with TRBD1. CDR3 length equals 18 residues. Germline assignment: CDR1 MNHEY and CDR2 SVGAGI. The CDR3 region is CVSSLWTGMKAGGNVLAF. The CDR3 coding sequence is TGTGTCAGCAGTCTTTGGACAGGGATGAAAGCTGGGGGCAACGTCCTAGCTTTC.

As concerns this clonotype: The conserved phenylalanine or tryptophan normally closing the CDR3 is absent here, so this likely arose from a read error. The V call is TRBV4-3, the J call TRBJ2-3; 10 bases fit TRBD1. Germline V CDR1 and CDR2: LGHNA, YSLEER. This CDR3 has 16 residues. V gave up 3 bases and J gave up 4 bases; unmatched junction bases: 7. The CDR3 nucleotides read TGCGCCAGCAGCCATGAAGACAGGGGGCATTCAGATACGCAGTATTAT. Protein: CASSHEDRGHSDTQYY.

CDR3 in amino acids: CANSLGLETQYF. The CDR3 DNA is TGTGCAAATAGCTTAGGGTTAGAGACCCAGTACTTC. The chain joins TRBV11-2 to TRBJ2-5; D is uncertain. CDR3 length: 12 residues. The germline CDR1 and CDR2 sequences are SGHAT and FQNNGV. The complete variable domain, with remaining parts taken from reference TRBV11-2 and TRBJ2-5, reads EAGVAQSPRYKIIEKRQSVAFWCNPISGHATLYWYQQILGQGPKLLIQFQNNGVVDDSQLPKDRFSAERLKGVDSTLKIQPAKLEDSAVYLCANSLGLETQYFGPGTRLLVL.

This chain links TRBV25-1 with TRBJ2-1, with D maybe TRBD2 (6 bases). There are 16 residues in the CDR3. Trimming stripped 4 bases from V and 5 bases from J, with 18 bases between. CDR1 is MGHDK and CDR2 is SYGVNS in the germline V gene. The CDR3 DNA follows: TGTGCCAGCAGTGTCCCTGGAGTAGCGGTCAACAATGAGCAGTTCTTC. It specifies CASSVPGVAVNNEQFF.

This clonotype was detected many times. The chain combines TRBV28 with TRBJ1-1, with D possibly being TRBD1 (5 bases). V lost 4 bases to trimming and J lost 4 bases, with 19 bases between them. This CDR3 has 16 residues. Per the germline V gene, CDR1 is MDHEN and CDR2 is SYDVKM. This CDR3 is CASSSSPGTGSTEAFF. The CDR3 coding sequence is TGTGCCAGCAGTTCATCCCCGGGGACGGGGAGCACTGAAGCTTTCTTT. Together with reference TRBV28 and TRBJ1-1, the CDR3 gives the full variable domain: DVKVTQSSRYLVKRTGEKVFLECVQDMDHENMFWYRQDPGLGLRLIYFSYDVKMKEKGDIPEGYSVSREKKERFSLILESASTNQTSMYLCASSSSPGTGSTEAFFGQGTRLTVV.

The gene calls are TRBV21-1 and TRBJ2-2; the table gives TRBD1 as D, unverified against the DNA. TRBV21-1 is reported as a pseudogene. This CDR3 comprises 16 residues. CDR3 in DNA: TGTGCCTGCTGCAAGAAGGACAGGGCCAGCACCGGGGAGCTGTTTTTT. Amino acids: CACCKKDRASTGELFF.

Comment on this clonotype: This clone may be a read error of a much larger clone one base away. The V call is TRBV9, the J call TRBJ2-7, with TRBD2 matching 9 bases. Per the germline V gene, CDR1 is SGDLS and CDR2 is YYNGEE. The CDR3 consists of 15 residues. The CDR3: CASSVEAGGSYKQYF. CDR3 bases: TGTGCCAGCAGCGTAGAAGCGGGAGGATCCTACAAGCAGTACTTC.

Concerning this clonotype itself: One end of the junction is discordant with germline, which a read error may explain. The chain joins TRBV2 to TRBJ2-5; tentative D call: TRBD1 (6 bases). CDR1 is SNHLY and CDR2 is FYNNEI in the germline V gene. The CDR3 is 10 amino acids. The CDR3 coding sequence is TGCTCCAGCGAAGGGGGGACCCAGTACTTC. Its translation: CSSEGGTQYF.

Note on this clonotype: Without the conserved terminal phenylalanine or tryptophan, this CDR3 likely stems from a read error. The chain is built from TRBV11-2 and TRBJ2-1; 11 bases match TRBD2. Germline V gene lookup returns CDR1 SGHAT and CDR2 FQNNGV. J was trimmed by 4 bases and V by 6 bases; bases with no gene match: 8. CDR3 size: 16 residues. The CDR3: CASSISLAGGYNEQFL. The CDR3 nucleotides are TGTGCCAGCAGTATCTCTCTAGCGGGAGGATACAATGAGCAGTTCCTC.

As regards this clonotype: Its ends do not fully match the called genes, so a read error is possible. This chain links TRBV4-1 with TRBJ2-1; no clear D gene. This CDR3 is built from 13 residues. Germline CDR1 and CDR2: MGHRA and YSYEKL. CDR3 in DNA: TGCGCCAGCAGCCAAGATTACCCCAATAAGCAGTTCTTC. Translating gives CASSQDYPNKQFF.

Remarks on this clonotype: The junction shows a germline mismatch at one end, possibly a read error. The chain combines TRBV10-3 with TRBJ1-6; D gene ambiguous. Per germline, CDR1 ENHRY and CDR2 SYGVKD. This CDR3 has 14 residues. The CDR3 nucleotides are TGTGCCATCACCCGAACGCCCGATAATACACCCCTCCGCTTT. The encoded protein is CAITRTPDNTPLRF.

The chain combines TRBV10-2 with TRBJ1-3; 7 bases are a match to TRBD1. Germline trimming cut 6 bases from V and 0 bases from J; bases unmatched to any gene: 5. Germline V gene lookup returns CDR1 WSHSY and CDR2 SAAADI. The CDR3 has 15 residues. The CDR3 bases are TGCGCCAGCAGCTTGACAGGGCCCTCTGGAAACACCATATATTTT. Its translation: CASSLTGPSGNTIYF.

This clonotype has ten or more counts. A much larger clone lies one base from this, so it may be a read error. The chain links TRBV6-5 to TRBJ2-3; TRBD1 is a possible D gene (5 bases). The V gene's germline CDR1 is MNHEY and CDR2 SVGAGI. The CDR3 is 13 residues long. For the CDR3, the DNA is TGTGCCGGCAGTTCGACAGACACAGATACGCAGTATTTT. Its protein product is CAGSSTDTDTQYF.

This chain connects TRBV4-3 to TRBJ2-1; D not resolved. The V end lost 3 bases, the J end lost 6 bases, and 12 bases lay between the germline ends. The germline gives CDR1 LGHNA, CDR2 YSLEER. The CDR3 length is 14 residues. The CDR3 sequence: CASSHLELVNEQFF. As DNA, the CDR3 is TGCGCCAGCAGCCACTTAGAGTTAGTCAATGAGCAGTTCTTC.

This CDR3 reads CASNPPGLQYEQYF. Here the CDR3 DNA reads TGTGCCAGCAACCCGCCGGGACTACAATATGAGCAGTACTTC. The J gene is TRBJ2-7, the V gene TRBV11-2; 7 bases are shared with TRBD2. Germline V lookup: CDR1 SGHAT, CDR2 FQNNGV. The CDR3 has 14 amino acids. Unmatched junction bases numbered 13, after V lost 7 bases and J lost 7 bases.

V usage is TRBV11-1 and J usage is TRBJ2-2, with TRBD2 matching 7 bases. Germline V gives CDR1 SGHAT, CDR2 FQDESV (reference sequence). This CDR3 has 16 residues. Germline trimming cut 9 bases from V and 12 bases from J; bases unmatched to any gene: 22. The CDR3 nucleotides read TGTGCCAGTAGCAGGGTAATGGCGGGAGTGCCCAGGAAGCTGTTTTTT. Protein sequence: CASSRVMAGVPRKLFF. The full variable domain, rest sourced from reference TRBV11-1 and TRBJ2-2, is EAEVAQSPRYKITEKSQAVAFWCDPISGHATLYWYRQILGQGPELLVQFQDESVVDDSQLPKDRFSAERLKGVDSTLKIQPAELGDSAMYLCASSRVMAGVPRKLFFGEGSRLTVL.

The chain employs TRBV11-2 and TRBJ2-7; D might be TRBD1 (5 bases). The CDR3 totals 12 residues. The germline CDR1 and CDR2 sequences are SGHAT and FQNNGV. Trimming shortened V by 5 bases and J by 9 bases, and 14 bases separated the two germline ends. The CDR3 reads CASSPQGFWQYF. The CDR3 DNA reads as TGTGCCAGCAGCCCTCAGGGATTCTGGCAGTACTTC.

Note on this clonotype: The conserved phenylalanine or tryptophan normally closing the CDR3 is absent here, so this likely arose from a read error. The DNA is left out, because the CDR3 cannot be placed on it with certainty; the CDR3 is given as TCRdb lists it. The V gene is TRBV12-3 or TRBV12-4, the J gene TRBJ2-1. The CDR3 is 13 residues long, counting both termini. The CDR3 sequence is CASSLGLFNEQSP.

For this clonotype: Sequence at one end of the junction differs from germline and may be a read error. The V gene is TRBV6-5, the J gene TRBJ2-2; perhaps TRBD2 as D (5 bases). Germline values: CDR1 MNHEY, CDR2 SVGAGI. The CDR3 spans 15 residues. CDR3 sequence reads: CASSPRTAFTGVLFF. The CDR3 DNA reads as TGTGCCAGCAGTCCGCGGACGGCGTTCACCGGGGTGCTGTTTTTT.

Comments on this clonotype: At one end, the junction sequence differs from germline, possibly due to a read error. The rearrangement joins TRBV13 to TRBJ2-5, with D possibly matching TRBD1 (5 bases). Per the germline V gene, CDR1 is PRHDT and CDR2 is FYEKMQ (reference sequence). The CDR3 is made up of 14 amino acids. The CDR3 is CASSRLQGKETQYF. Here the CDR3 DNA reads TGTGCTAGCAGCCGACTCCAGGGTAAAGAGACCCAGTACTTC.

The table lists this clonotype with many counts. A much larger clone sits a single nucleotide away, making a read error possible. As DNA, the CDR3 is TGTGCCAGTAGAACAGGCGGCTCTGGAAACACCATATATTTT. This encodes CASRTGGSGNTIYF. The chain carries TRBV28 and TRBJ1-3; tentative D call: TRBD1 (5 bases). With 9 bases removed from V and 0 bases from J, the gap between germline ends came to 12 bases. This CDR3 is built from 14 residues. CDR1 and CDR2 (germline): MDHEN, SYDVKM.

A note on this clonotype: This CDR3 is missing its conserved last phenylalanine or tryptophan, likely due to a read error. The DNA is omitted, as the CDR3 cannot be located on it reliably, and the CDR3 follows TCRdb's listing. J is TRBJ2-7 and V is TRBV28; the table's D gene call, TRBD1, was not cross checked with the DNA. Germline-derived CDR1 and CDR2 are MDHEN and SYDVKM. The CDR3 sequence runs 15 residues, both termini included. The CDR3 reads CASSLHPQGFYEHYS.

With respect to this clonotype: At one of its ends the junction is not consistent with the germline gene, which may arise from a read error. The gene calls are TRBV28 and TRBJ2-1; the match to TRBD1 covers 9 bases. From germline, CDR1 is MDHEN and CDR2 SYDVKM. The length of the CDR3 is 17 residues. The DNA of the CDR3 is TGTACCAGCAGTCCAGAACAGGGGGCAGGGAGAGCCAATGAGCAGTTCTTC. As protein: CTSSPEQGAGRANEQFF.

The J gene is TRBJ2-7, the V gene TRBV6-5, with 9 positions matching TRBD2. V shed 6 bases, J shed 2 bases, and the junction held 11 bases outside the gene matches. Germline values: CDR1 MNHEY, CDR2 SVGAGI. The CDR3 is 16 amino acids. The CDR3 region has the DNA TGTGCCAGCAGAGTGACTGCTAGCGGGACCGCCTACGAGCAGTACTTC. It codes for CASRVTASGTAYEQYF.

On this clonotype itself: It is likely a read error, because the conserved phenylalanine at the end of the CDR3 is missing. The chain has TRBV11-3 and TRBJ2-7; D remains unclear. Germline V lookup: CDR1 SGHNT, CDR2 YENEEA. This CDR3 contains 12 residues. Trimming took 4 bases from V and 0 from J, leaving 4 bases between them. The CDR3 nucleotides are TGTGCCAGCAGCTCCACCTCCTACGAGCAGTACTTA. As protein: CASSSTSYEQYL.

On this clonotype itself: The junction does not match germline at one end; this may be a read error. This chain links TRBV29-1 with TRBJ2-3; possibly TRBD2 for D (5 bases). The germline gives CDR1 SQVTM, CDR2 ANQGSEA. This CDR3 comprises 15 residues. CDR3 sequence (DNA): TGCAGCGTTCCCGTGACTCATTCTAGCACACATACGCAGTATTTT. Translation: CSVPVTHSSTHTQYF.